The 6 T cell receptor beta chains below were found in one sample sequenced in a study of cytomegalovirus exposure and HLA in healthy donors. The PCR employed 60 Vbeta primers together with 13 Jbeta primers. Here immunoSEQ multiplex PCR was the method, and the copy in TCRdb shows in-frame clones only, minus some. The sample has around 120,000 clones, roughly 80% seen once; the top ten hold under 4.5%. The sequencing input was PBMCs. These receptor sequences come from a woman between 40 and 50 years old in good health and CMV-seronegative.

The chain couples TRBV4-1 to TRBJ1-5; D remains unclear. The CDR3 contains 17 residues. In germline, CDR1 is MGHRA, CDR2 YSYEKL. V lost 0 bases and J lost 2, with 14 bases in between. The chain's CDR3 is CASSQDQVAGGNQPQHF. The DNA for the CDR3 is TGCGCCAGCAGCCAAGATCAGGTGGCGGGTGGCAATCAGCCCCAGCATTTT.

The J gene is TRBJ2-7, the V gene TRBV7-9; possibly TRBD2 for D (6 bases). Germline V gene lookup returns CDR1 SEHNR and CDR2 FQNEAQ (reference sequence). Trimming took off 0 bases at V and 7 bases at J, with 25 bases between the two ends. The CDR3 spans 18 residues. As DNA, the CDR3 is TGTGCCAGCAGCTTAGCGACCTCCCTCGAGGGGACTTCGTTTGAGCAGTACTTC. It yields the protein CASSLATSLEGTSFEQYF.

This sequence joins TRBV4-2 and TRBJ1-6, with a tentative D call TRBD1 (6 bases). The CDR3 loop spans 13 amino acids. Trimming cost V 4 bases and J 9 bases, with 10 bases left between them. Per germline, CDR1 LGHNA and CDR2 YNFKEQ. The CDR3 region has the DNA TGTGCCAGCAGCCTAGGGGGGGGTTCACCCCTCCACTTT. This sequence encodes CASSLGGGSPLHF.

CDR3 in amino acids: CASSERGGAASEAFF. In DNA, the CDR3 is TGTGCCAGCAGTGAGCGGGGGGGGGCTGCGTCTGAAGCTTTCTTT. The chain has TRBV6-4 and TRBJ1-1; perhaps TRBD1 as D (6 bases). V lost 3 bases, J lost 6 bases, and 17 bases lay in between. This CDR3 contains 15 residues. Germline V CDR1 and CDR2: MRHNA, SNTAGT.

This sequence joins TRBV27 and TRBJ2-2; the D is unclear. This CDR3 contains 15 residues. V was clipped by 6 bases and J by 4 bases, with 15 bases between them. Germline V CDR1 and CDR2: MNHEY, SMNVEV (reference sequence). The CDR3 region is CASRAIEVSTGELFF. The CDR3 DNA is TGTGCCAGCAGGGCCATTGAGGTATCCACCGGGGAGCTGTTTTTT.

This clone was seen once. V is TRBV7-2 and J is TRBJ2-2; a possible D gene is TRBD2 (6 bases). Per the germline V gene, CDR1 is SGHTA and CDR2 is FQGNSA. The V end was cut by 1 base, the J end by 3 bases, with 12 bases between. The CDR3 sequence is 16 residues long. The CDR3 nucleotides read TGTGCCAGCAGCTTAGTGGGGGGACTTGACACCGGGGAGCTGTTTTTT. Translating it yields CASSLVGGLDTGELFF.